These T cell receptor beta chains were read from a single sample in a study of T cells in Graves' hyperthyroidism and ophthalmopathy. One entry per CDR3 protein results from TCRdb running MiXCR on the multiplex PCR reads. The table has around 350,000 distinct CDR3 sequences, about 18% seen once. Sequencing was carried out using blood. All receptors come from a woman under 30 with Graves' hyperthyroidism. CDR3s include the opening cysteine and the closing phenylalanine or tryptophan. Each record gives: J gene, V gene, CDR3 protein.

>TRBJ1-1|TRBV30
CAWRGGERGNTQAFF
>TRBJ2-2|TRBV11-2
CASSLGGGLNTGELFF
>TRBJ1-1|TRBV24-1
CATSDSPGASTEAFF
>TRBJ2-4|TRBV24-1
CATSHSGGFQNIQYF
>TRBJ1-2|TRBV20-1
CSASGGEEGLIYGYTF
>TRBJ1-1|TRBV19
CASMAGLVEAFF
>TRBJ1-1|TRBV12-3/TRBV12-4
CASSLGGGDEAFF
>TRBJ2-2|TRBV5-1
CASSLQENTGELFF
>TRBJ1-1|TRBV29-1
CSVGLPNTEAFF
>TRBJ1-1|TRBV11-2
CASSLVGGPTEAFF
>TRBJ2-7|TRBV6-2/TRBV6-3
CASRRGTGYDEQYF